This TCR beta chain was recovered during a study of cytomegalovirus exposure and HLA in healthy donors. Whole-study findings and limits: Some TCR beta chains (about 180 of them) were listed as cytomegalovirus-associated. Subsequent analysis revealed that first-cohort TCR clusters tended to co-occur in the 95 to 150 validation repertoires.

With regard to this clone: Its target is not known.

The V end lost 4 bases, the J end lost 0 bases, and 14 bases lay between the germline ends. This CDR3 is built from 16 residues. The germline CDR1 and CDR2 sequences are SGHAT and FQNNGV. TCRdb's table, derived via immunoSEQ multiplex PCR, lists solely in-frame clones and lacks some. The repertoire includes fewer than 300,000 clones, 88% of them detected once, and around 0.92% sits in the top ten. It was the roughly 130-subject validation cohort, separate from the 666-subject first cohort, to which the donors belonged. Sequenced material: PBMCs. This clonotype was obtained from a woman between 18 and 30 years old in good health and CMV-seronegative. The V call is TRBV11-2, the J call TRBJ2-3; D possibly corresponds to TRBD2 (6 bases). CDR3 coding DNA: TGTGCCAGCAGCTCCCTGACGGGGGTGAGCACAGATACGCAGTATTTT. Translating gives CASSSLTGVSTDTQYF.